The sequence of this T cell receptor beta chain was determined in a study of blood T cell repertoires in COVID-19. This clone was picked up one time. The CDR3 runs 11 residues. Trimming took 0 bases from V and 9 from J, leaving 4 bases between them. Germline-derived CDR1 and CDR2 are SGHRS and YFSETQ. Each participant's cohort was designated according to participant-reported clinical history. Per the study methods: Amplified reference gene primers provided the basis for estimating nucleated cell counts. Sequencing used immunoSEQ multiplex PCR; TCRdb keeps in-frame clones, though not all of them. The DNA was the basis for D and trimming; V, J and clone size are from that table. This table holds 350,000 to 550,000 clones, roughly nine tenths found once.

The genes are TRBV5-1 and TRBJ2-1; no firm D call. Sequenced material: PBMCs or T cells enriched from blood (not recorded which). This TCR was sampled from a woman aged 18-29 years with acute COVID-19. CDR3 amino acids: CASSLEAEQFF. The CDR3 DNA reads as TGCGCCAGCAGCTTGGAAGCTGAGCAGTTCTTC.